What follows are 3 T cell receptor beta chains derived from one specimen sequenced in a study of response to subunit inactivated influenza vaccine. TCRdb re-called the RT-PCR reads with MiXCR, one entry per CDR3 protein. The profile shows about 500,000 distinct CDR3 sequences, about 15% of them singletons. The source material was CD4+ T cells sorted from PBMCs, sampled about 23 months after vaccination. The receptors were gathered from a man in his fifties or sixties who received an inactivated influenza vaccine.

The chain carries TRBV5-1 and TRBJ1-1, with D perhaps TRBD1 (5 bases). CDR1 is SGHRS, CDR2 YFSETQ, per germline. V dropped 0 bases and J dropped 12 bases, with 9 bases sitting between them. The CDR3 sequence is 11 residues long. CDR3 in amino acids: CASSLDGQTFF. For the CDR3, the DNA is TGCGCCAGCAGCTTGGACGGACAAACTTTCTTT.

This clonotype was detected a few times. V is TRBV11-2 and J is TRBJ2-2, with unresolved D. Germline lookup yields CDR1 SGHAT and CDR2 FQNNGV. This CDR3 region has 12 residues. V shed 3 bases and J shed 8 bases, with 7 bases lying between them. CDR3: CASSLTEGELFF. The DNA of the CDR3 is TGTGCCAGCAGCTTGACCGAGGGGGAGCTGTTTTTT.

About this clonotype: A read error may produce the germline difference seen at one junction end. V and J are TRBV7-9 and TRBJ2-7; TRBD2 might be the D (5 bases). CDR1 is SEHNR and CDR2 is FQNEAQ in the germline V gene (reference sequence). This CDR3 is built from 13 residues. The CDR3 DNA reads TGTGCCAGCAACTTACTAGTGCACTACGAGCAGTACTTC. This translates into CASNLLVHYEQYF.